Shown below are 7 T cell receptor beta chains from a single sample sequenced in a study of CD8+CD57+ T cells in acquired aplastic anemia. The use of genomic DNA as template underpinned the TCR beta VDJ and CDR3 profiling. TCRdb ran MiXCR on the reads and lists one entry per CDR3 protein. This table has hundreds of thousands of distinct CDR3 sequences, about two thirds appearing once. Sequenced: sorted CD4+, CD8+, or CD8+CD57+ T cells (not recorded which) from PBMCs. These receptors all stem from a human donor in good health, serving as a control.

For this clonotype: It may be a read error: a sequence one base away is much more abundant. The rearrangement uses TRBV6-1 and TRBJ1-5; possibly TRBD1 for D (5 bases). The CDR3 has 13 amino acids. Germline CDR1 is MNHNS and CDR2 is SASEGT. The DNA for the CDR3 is TGTGCGATCGGACGGGGGAGTAATCAGCCCCAGCATTTT. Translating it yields CAIGRGSNQPQHF.

CDR3: CASGLGLQGETQYF. The DNA for the CDR3 is TGTGCCAGCGGACTGGGACTTCAGGGGGAGACCCAGTACTTC. The rearrangement uses TRBV7-3 and TRBJ2-5; either TRBD1 or TRBD2 may supply D (6 bases each). The CDR3 runs 14 residues. V lost 8 bases and J lost 5, with 18 bases in between. The germline V gene encodes CDR1 SGHTA and CDR2 FQGTGA.

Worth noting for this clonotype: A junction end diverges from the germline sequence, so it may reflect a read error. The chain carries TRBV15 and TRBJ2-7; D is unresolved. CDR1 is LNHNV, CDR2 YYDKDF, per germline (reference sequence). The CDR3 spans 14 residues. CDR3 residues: CASSVNRVAYEQYF. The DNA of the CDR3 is TGTGCCAGCAGCGTGAATAGAGTAGCCTACGAGCAGTACTTC. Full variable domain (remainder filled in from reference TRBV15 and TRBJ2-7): DAMVIQNPRYQVTQFGKPVTLSCSQTLNHNVMYWYQQKSSQAPKLLFHYYDKDFNNEADTPDNFQSRRPNTSFCFLDIRSPGLGDTAMYLCASSVNRVAYEQYFGPGTRLTVT.

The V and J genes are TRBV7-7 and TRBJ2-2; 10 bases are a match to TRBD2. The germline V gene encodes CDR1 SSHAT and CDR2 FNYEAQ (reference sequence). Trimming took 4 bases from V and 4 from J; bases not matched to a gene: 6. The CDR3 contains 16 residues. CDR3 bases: TGTGCCAGCAGCTGGGTAGCGGGAGGCGGCACCGGGGAGCTGTTTTTT. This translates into CASSWVAGGGTGELFF.

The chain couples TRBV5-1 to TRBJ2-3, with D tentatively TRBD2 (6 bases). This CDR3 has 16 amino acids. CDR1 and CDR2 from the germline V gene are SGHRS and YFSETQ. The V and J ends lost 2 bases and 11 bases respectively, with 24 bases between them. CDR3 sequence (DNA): TGCGCCAGCAGCTTACGGAGGGCGGGGTCCTACAATGAGCAGTATTTT. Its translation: CASSLRRAGSYNEQYF.

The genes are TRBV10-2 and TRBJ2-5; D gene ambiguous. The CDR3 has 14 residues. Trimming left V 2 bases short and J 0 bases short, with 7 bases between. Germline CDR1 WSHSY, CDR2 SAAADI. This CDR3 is CASSETDNQETQYF. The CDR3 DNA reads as TGCGCCAGCAGTGAGACAGACAACCAAGAGACCCAGTACTTC.

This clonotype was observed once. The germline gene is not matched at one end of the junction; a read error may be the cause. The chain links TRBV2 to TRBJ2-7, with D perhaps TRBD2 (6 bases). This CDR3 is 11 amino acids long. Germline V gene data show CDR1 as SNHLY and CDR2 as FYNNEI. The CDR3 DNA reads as TGCGCTAGCAGCGGGCGGGACGAGCAGTACTTC. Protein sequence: CASSGRDEQYF. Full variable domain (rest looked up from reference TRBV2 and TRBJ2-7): EPEVTQTPSHQVTQMGQEVILRCVPISNHLYFYWYRQILGQKVEFLVSFYNNEISEKSEIFDDQFSVERPDGSNFTLKIRSTKLEDSAMYFCASSGRDEQYFGPGTRLTVT.